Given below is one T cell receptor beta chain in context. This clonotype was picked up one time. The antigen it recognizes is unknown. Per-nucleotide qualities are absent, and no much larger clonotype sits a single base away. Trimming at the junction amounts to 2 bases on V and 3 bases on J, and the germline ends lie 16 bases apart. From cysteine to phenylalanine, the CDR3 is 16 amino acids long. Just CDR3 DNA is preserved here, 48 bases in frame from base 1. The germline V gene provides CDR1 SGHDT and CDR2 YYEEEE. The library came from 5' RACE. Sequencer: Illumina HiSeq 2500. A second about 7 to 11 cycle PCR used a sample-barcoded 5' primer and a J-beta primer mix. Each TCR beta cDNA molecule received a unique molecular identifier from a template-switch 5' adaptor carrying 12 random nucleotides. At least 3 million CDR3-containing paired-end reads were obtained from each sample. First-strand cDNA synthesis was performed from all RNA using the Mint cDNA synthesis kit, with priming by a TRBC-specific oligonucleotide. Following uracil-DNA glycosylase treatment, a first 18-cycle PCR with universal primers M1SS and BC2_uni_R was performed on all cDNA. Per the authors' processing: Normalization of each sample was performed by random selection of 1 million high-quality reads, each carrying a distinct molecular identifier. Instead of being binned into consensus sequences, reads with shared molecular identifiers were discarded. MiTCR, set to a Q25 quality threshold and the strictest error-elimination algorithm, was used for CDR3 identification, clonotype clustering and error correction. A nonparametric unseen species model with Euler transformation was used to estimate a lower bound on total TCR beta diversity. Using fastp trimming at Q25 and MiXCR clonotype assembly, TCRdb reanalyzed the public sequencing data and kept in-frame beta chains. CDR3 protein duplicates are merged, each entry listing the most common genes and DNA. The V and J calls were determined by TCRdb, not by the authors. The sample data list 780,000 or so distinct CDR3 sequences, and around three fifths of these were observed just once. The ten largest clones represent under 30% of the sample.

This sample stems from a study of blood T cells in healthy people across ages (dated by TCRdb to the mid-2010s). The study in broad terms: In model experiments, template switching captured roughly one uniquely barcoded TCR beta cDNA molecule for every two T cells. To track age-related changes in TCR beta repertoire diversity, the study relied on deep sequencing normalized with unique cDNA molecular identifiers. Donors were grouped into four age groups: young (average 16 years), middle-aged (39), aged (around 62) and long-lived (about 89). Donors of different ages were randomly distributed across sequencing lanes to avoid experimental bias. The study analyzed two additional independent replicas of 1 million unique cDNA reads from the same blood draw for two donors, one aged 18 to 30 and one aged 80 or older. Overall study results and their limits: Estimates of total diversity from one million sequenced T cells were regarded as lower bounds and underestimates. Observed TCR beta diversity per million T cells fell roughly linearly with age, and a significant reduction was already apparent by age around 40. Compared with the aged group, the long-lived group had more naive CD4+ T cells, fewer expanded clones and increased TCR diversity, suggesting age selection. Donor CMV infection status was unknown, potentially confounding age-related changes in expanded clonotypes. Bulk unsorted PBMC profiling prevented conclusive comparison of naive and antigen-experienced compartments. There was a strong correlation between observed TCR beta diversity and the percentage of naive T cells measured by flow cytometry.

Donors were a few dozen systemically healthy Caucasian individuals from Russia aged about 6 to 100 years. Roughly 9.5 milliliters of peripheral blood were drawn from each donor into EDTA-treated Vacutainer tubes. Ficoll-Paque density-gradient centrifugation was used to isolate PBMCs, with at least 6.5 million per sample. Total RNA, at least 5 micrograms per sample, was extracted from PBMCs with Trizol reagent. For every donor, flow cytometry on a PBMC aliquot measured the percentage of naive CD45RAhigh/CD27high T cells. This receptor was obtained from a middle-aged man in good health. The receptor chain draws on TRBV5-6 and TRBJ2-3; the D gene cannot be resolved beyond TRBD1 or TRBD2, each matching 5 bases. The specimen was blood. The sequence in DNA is TGTGCCAGCAGCTTTGCAGTCGGGGCGAGGACAGATACGCAGTATTTT. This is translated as CASSFAVGARTDTQYF.